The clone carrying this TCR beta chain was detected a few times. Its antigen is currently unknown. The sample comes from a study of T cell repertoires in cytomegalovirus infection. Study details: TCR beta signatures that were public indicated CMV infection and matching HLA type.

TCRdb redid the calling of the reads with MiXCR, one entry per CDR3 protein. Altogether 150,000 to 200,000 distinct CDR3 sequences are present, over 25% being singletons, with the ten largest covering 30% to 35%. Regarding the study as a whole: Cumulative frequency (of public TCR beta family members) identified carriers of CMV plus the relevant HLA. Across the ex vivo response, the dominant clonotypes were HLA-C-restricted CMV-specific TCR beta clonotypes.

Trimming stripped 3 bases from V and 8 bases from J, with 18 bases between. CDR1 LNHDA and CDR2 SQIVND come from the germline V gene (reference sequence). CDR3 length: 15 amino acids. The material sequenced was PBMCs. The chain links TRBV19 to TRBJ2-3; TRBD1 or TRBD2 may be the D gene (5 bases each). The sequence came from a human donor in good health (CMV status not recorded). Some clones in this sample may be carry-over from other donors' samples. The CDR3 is CASSIRQGPTATQYF. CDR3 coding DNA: TGTGCCAGTAGTATTAGGCAGGGACCCACGGCTACGCAGTATTTT.